These 3 T cell receptor beta chains originate from one sample sequenced in a study of T-cell reconstitution after alpha-beta-depleted transplantation in children. As it was prepared, the TCRbeta library received unique molecular identifiers. Via MiXCR, TCRdb re-called the PCR reads, giving one row per CDR3 protein. The sample shows some 840,000 distinct CDR3 sequences, 15% to 20% of them seen only once. The sequencing here drew on PBMCs, mostly from graft donor cells, taken 360 days after TCRalphabeta/CD19-depleted stem cell transplant. The receptors come from a male patient between 10 and 17 years old who had a stem cell transplant for acute lymphoblastic leukemia, so the T cells may come from the graft donor.

This clonotype was seen only a few times. The chain joins TRBV3-1 to TRBJ2-2; possible D gene TRBD1, 5 bases. The germline CDR1 and CDR2 sequences are LGHDT and YNNKEL (reference sequence). This CDR3 has 14 residues. Trimming stripped 3 bases from V and 2 bases from J, with 7 bases between. Here the CDR3 DNA reads TGTGCCAGCAGCCATAGGGGAAACACCGGGGAGCTGTTTTTT. As protein: CASSHRGNTGELFF.

The rearrangement uses TRBV7-9 and TRBJ2-1, with D possibly TRBD2 on 5 matching bases. Germline V gives CDR1 SEHNR, CDR2 FQNEAQ (reference sequence). V was shortened by 0 bases and J by 8 bases, with 11 bases between the two germline ends. The CDR3 extends over 14 amino acids. As DNA, the CDR3 is TGTGCCAGCAGCTTAGCGCTCGGGATCCATGAGCAGTTCTTC. It encodes CASSLALGIHEQFF.

The gene calls are TRBV4-2 and TRBJ1-1; TRBD1 agrees at 8 bases. This CDR3 comprises 13 residues. The germline V gene encodes CDR1 LGHNA and CDR2 YNFKEQ. The junction had 4 bases not matched to a gene; V was cut back by 4 bases and J by 6 bases. The CDR3 bases are TGTGCCAGCAGCCGTGGACAGGGATCTGAAGCTTTCTTT. It is translated as CASSRGQGSEAFF.